One sample yielded the 26 T cell receptor beta chains listed below, sequenced in a study of shared clonotypes between healthy human individuals. TCRdb's copy holds only in-frame clones and misses some; the assay was immunoSEQ multiplex PCR. The repertoire holds about a million clones, with around 76% as singletons. Sequences were obtained from memory CD4+ T cells sorted from blood. Subset specified: CD45RA-negative fraction. The receptors stem from a young man in good health.

Concerning this clone itself: Other DNA sequences from this sample encode an identical CDR3 as well. The V call is TRBV5-1, the J call TRBJ1-1; no clear D. This CDR3 has 13 amino acids. The V gene's germline CDR1 is SGHRS and CDR2 YFSETQ. Trimming stripped 4 bases from V and 0 bases from J, with 7 bases between. The CDR3 protein is CASSPGLNTEAFF. In DNA, the CDR3 is TGCGCCAGCAGCCCCGGACTGAACACTGAAGCTTTCTTT.

This clone has only one observation. The rearrangement links TRBV19 to TRBJ1-4; tentative D call: TRBD1 (6 bases). The length of the CDR3 is 14 residues. With 10 bases removed from V and 5 bases from J, the gap between germline ends came to 17 bases. The germline CDR1 and CDR2 sequences are LNHDA and SQIVND (reference sequence). CDR3 DNA: TGTGCCACCCAAGGGGGGGCTCGGAATGAAAAACTGTTTTTT. Protein sequence: CATQGGARNEKLFF.

The table lists this clone with a count of one. The chain links TRBV4-2 to TRBJ2-1; 10 bases match TRBD2. CDR1 LGHNA and CDR2 YNFKEQ come from the germline V gene. CDR3 size: 18 residues. Trimming took 1 base from V and 5 from J; bases not matched to a gene: 11. The CDR3 region is CASSQGSIAGGLNNEQFF. Written as DNA, the CDR3 is TGTGCCAGCAGCCAAGGTTCCATAGCGGGGGGCCTAAACAATGAGCAGTTCTTC.

This chain connects TRBV6-6 to TRBJ1-2; D remains unclear. The CDR3 loop spans 16 amino acids. V was clipped by 9 bases and J by 2 bases, with 22 bases between them. Germline assignment: CDR1 MNHNY and CDR2 SVGAGI (reference sequence). CDR3 sequence: CASQSANREINYGYTF. Here the CDR3 DNA reads TGTGCCAGTCAGAGTGCGAACAGAGAGATAAACTATGGCTACACCTTC.

This clone was counted a few times. The chain combines TRBV15 with TRBJ2-3, with D perhaps TRBD1 (6 bases). The CDR3 runs to 16 residues. Germline V gene sequence: CDR1 LNHNV, CDR2 YYDKDF (reference sequence). V gave up 5 bases and J gave up 2 bases, with 17 bases separating them. The CDR3 protein is CATSPGGRGITDTQYF. The CDR3 nucleotides read TGTGCCACCAGCCCAGGTGGCAGGGGAATCACAGATACGCAGTATTTT.

CDR3 amino acids: CASSRAGSQGDEQYF. The CDR3 DNA reads TGCGCCAGCAGTCGGGCGGGAAGCCAGGGCGACGAGCAGTACTTC. The V call is TRBV5-1, the J call TRBJ2-7; a possible D gene is TRBD2 (6 bases). V was clipped by 5 bases and J by 5 bases, with 20 bases between them. The length of the CDR3 is 15 residues. Germline V gene lookup returns CDR1 SGHRS and CDR2 YFSETQ.

This clone showed up just once. A junction end diverges from the germline sequence, so it may reflect a read error. The chain employs TRBV7-7 and TRBJ2-3; perhaps D is TRBD1 or TRBD2 (5 bases each). CDR1 is SSHAT, CDR2 FNYEAQ, per germline (reference sequence). This CDR3 is built from 14 residues. The CDR3 sequence: CASSLGPEGPTQYF. CDR3 nucleotide sequence: TGTGCTAGCAGCTTAGGCCCCGAGGGGCCTACGCAGTATTTT.

The chain carries TRBV7-9 and TRBJ1-1; D might be TRBD1 (5 bases). The CDR3 has 17 amino acids. V was trimmed by 1 base and J by 3 bases, leaving 18 bases between them. In germline, CDR1 is SEHNR, CDR2 FQNEAQ (reference sequence). The CDR3, as DNA: TGTGCCAGCAGCTTAGGGGCCAGGGATTTCCTGGACACTGAAGCTTTCTTT. Protein product: CASSLGARDFLDTEAFF.

There are a few counts of this clone. V gene TRBV6-1 combines with J gene TRBJ1-1; possible D gene TRBD1, 5 bases. Between the trimmed V and J ends, which lost 8 bases and 1 base, there was a span of 14 bases. This CDR3 spans 14 amino acids. The germline CDR1 and CDR2 sequences are MNHNS and SASEGT. This chain's CDR3 is CASSSREANTEAFF. The CDR3 DNA reads TGTGCCAGCTCGTCCAGGGAGGCGAACACTGAAGCTTTCTTT.

The chain carries TRBV6-1 and TRBJ1-5; the D gene is possibly TRBD1 (6 bases). CDR3 length equals 15 residues. The ends were cut back, 2 bases at V and 7 bases at J, with 15 bases in the middle. Germline-derived CDR1 and CDR2 are MNHNS and SASEGT. The CDR3 here is CASSESGGAGQPQHF. In DNA, the CDR3 is TGTGCCAGCAGTGAATCCGGGGGGGCTGGGCAGCCCCAGCATTTT.

The chain joins TRBV6-6 to TRBJ2-7; 7 bases line up with TRBD1. CDR3 length equals 13 residues. J lost 1 base, V lost 5 bases, and 2 bases had no gene match. Germline CDR1 and CDR2: MNHNY and SVGAGI (reference sequence). The DNA of the CDR3 is TGTGCCAGCAGTCCAGGGGGTTCCTACGAGCAGTACTTC. Its translation: CASSPGGSYEQYF.

This chain links TRBV20-1 with TRBJ2-7; D unclear. The V end lost 5 bases, the J end lost 4 bases, and 6 bases lay between the germline ends. Germline lookup yields CDR1 DFQATT and CDR2 SNEGSKA (reference sequence). This CDR3 contains 10 residues. The CDR3 protein is CSAYTYEQYF. In DNA, the CDR3 is TGCAGTGCTTATACGTACGAGCAGTACTTC.

This sequence joins TRBV4-1 and TRBJ1-3, with a tentative D call TRBD1 (5 bases). Germline V gives CDR1 MGHRA, CDR2 YSYEKL. This CDR3 spans 18 amino acids. Trimming stripped 0 bases from V and 0 bases from J, with 15 bases between. The CDR3 bases are TGCGCCAGCAGCCAAGATCCGGGGGGGGATAGCTCTGGAAACACCATATATTTT. Translating gives CASSQDPGGDSSGNTIYF.

The V gene is TRBV6-5, the J gene TRBJ2-1; possibly TRBD2 for D (5 bases). The germline V gene encodes CDR1 MNHEY and CDR2 SVGAGI. V lost 6 bases to trimming and J lost 7 bases, with 7 bases between them. The CDR3 has 11 residues. CDR3 nucleotides: TGTGCCAGCAGGAAGCGGAATGAGCAGTTCTTC. This translates into CASRKRNEQFF.

The chain joins TRBV9 to TRBJ1-2; D may be TRBD1 (5 bases). Germline V lookup: CDR1 SGDLS, CDR2 YYNGEE. The germline V and J ends were trimmed by 3 bases and 0 bases, with 9 bases remaining between them. There are 14 residues in the CDR3. The DNA for the CDR3 is TGTGCCAGCAGCGGCCGACAGTCTAACTATGGCTACACCTTC. Its protein product is CASSGRQSNYGYTF.

The V and J genes are TRBV29-1 and TRBJ1-2; 11 nucleotides line up with TRBD1. V lost 4 bases to trimming and J lost 5 bases; unmatched junction nucleotides: 6. Germline V gene sequence: CDR1 SQVTM, CDR2 ANQGSEA. This CDR3 comprises 14 residues. Written as DNA, the CDR3 is TGCAGCGTTGTTCGGACAGGGGGCGGGTATGGCTACACCTTC. Its protein is CSVVRTGGGYGYTF.

The V and J genes are TRBV5-1 and TRBJ2-3; D gene unclear. Germline V gene sequence: CDR1 SGHRS, CDR2 YFSETQ. The CDR3 runs 15 residues. V was cut by 4 bases and J by 0 bases, with 12 bases left in between. Here the CDR3 reads CASSGQDLSTDTQYF. The CDR3 DNA reads as TGCGCCAGCAGCGGGCAGGACCTTAGCACAGATACGCAGTATTTT.

The rearrangement links TRBV7-2 to TRBJ2-7; the match to TRBD1 covers 7 bases. Germline CDR1 is SGHTA and CDR2 is FQGNSA. V lost 5 bases and J lost 2; bases outside the gene matches: 9. This CDR3 has 15 amino acids. CDR3 nucleotide sequence: TGTGCCAGCAGCCCTCGCCGGGACAGTCCCTACGAGCAGTACTTC. This sequence encodes CASSPRRDSPYEQYF.

To note about this clone: The same CDR3 also results from other DNA sequences found in this sample. This chain connects TRBV9 to TRBJ1-2; D is possibly TRBD1 (5 bases). Per germline, CDR1 SGDLS and CDR2 YYNGEE. This CDR3 region has 14 residues. Trimming pared 0 bases from V and 4 bases from J, leaving 10 bases between. The CDR3 loop reads CASSVGRGVYGYTF. The CDR3 DNA follows: TGTGCCAGCAGCGTAGGGCGGGGGGTCTATGGCTACACCTTC.

This rearrangement joins TRBV30 to TRBJ1-2; 7 bases align to TRBD1. The germline V gene has CDR1 GTSNPN and CDR2 SVGIG (reference sequence). V trimming: 3 bases; J trimming: 4 bases; junction bases outside the gene matches: 8. This CDR3 is 14 amino acids long. The CDR3 region has the DNA TGTGCCTGGAGGGAAGGGGGCGGTACCTATGGCTACACCTTC. Its translation is CAWREGGGTYGYTF.

V is TRBV28 and J is TRBJ1-2, with 9 bases lining up with TRBD1. Per the germline V gene, CDR1 is MDHEN and CDR2 is SYDVKM. After removal of 6 bases from V and 1 base from J, the junction contained 6 bases not matched to a gene. The CDR3 consists of 15 residues. CDR3 sequence: CASSSGTGHNYGYTF. The DNA for the CDR3 is TGTGCCAGCAGCTCCGGGACAGGGCATAACTATGGCTACACCTTC.

V gene TRBV5-6 combines with J gene TRBJ2-1; TRBD1 aligns across 7 bases. The germline V gene has CDR1 SGHDT and CDR2 YYEEEE. With V trimmed by 0 bases and J by 8 bases, 8 bases remained unmatched. This CDR3 has 15 amino acids. The DNA for the CDR3 is TGTGCCAGCAGCTTGGGTTTAGGGGGCGGATATGAGCAGTTCTTC. It specifies CASSLGLGGGYEQFF.

The rearrangement uses TRBV4-1 and TRBJ1-3; D remains unclear. Germline lookup yields CDR1 MGHRA and CDR2 YSYEKL. There are 15 residues in the CDR3. With 5 bases removed from V and 1 base from J, the gap between germline ends came to 12 bases. The CDR3 bases are TGCGCCAGCAGCGTCCAGGCGGGGTCTGGAAACACCATATATTTT. This gives the protein CASSVQAGSGNTIYF.

The chain joins TRBV2 to TRBJ2-3; 7 nucleotides align to TRBD2. Germline V gene sequence: CDR1 SNHLY, CDR2 FYNNEI. The CDR3 totals 15 residues. Unmatched junction bases numbered 4, after V lost 3 bases and J lost 1 base. CDR3: CASSDTGGGTDTQYF. CDR3 coding DNA: TGTGCCAGCAGTGATACGGGGGGAGGCACAGATACGCAGTATTTT.

This rearrangement joins TRBV29-1 to TRBJ2-1; D unresolved. With 4 bases removed from V and 5 bases from J, the gap between germline ends came to 9 bases. The germline gives CDR1 SQVTM, CDR2 ANQGSEA. The CDR3 spans 12 residues. The DNA for the CDR3 is TGCAGCGTTGGACGGGCGGACAATGAGCAGTTCTTC. This encodes CSVGRADNEQFF.

The chain combines TRBV29-1 with TRBJ2-1; D could derive from TRBD1 or TRBD2 (5 bases each). The CDR3 consists of 11 residues. The germline V gene has CDR1 SQVTM and CDR2 ANQGSEA. This CDR3 is CRGESYNEQFF. The CDR3, as DNA: TGCAGGGGGGAATCCTACAATGAGCAGTTCTTC.